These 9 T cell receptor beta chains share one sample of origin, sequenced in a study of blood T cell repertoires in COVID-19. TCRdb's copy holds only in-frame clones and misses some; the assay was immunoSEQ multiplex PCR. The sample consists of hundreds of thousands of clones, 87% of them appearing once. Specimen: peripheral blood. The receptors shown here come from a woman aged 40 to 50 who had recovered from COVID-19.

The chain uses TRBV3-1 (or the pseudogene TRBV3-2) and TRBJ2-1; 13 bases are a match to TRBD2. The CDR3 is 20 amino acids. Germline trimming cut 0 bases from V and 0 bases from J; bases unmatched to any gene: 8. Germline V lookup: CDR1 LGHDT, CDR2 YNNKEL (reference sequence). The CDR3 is CASSQEMTSGGIDSYNEQFF. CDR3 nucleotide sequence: TGTGCCAGCAGCCAAGAGATGACTAGCGGGGGGATCGACTCCTACAATGAGCAGTTCTTC.

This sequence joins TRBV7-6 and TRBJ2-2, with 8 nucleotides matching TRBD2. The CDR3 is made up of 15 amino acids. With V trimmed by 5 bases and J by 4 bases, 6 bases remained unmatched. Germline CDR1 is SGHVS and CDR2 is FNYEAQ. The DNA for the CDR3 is TGTGCCAGCAGCCCCCCGGGACTAGGCACCGGGGAGCTGTTTTTT. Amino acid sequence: CASSPPGLGTGELFF.

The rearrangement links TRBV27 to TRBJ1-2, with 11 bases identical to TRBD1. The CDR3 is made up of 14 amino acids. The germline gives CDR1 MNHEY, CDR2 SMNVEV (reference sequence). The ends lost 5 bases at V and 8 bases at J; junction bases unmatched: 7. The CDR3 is CASSPGQGARGYTF. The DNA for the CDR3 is TGTGCCAGCAGTCCCGGACAGGGGGCTCGGGGCTACACCTTC.

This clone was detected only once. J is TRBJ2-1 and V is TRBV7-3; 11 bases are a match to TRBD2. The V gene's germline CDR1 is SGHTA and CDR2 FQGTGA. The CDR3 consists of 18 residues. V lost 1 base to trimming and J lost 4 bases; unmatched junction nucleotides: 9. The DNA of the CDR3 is TGTGCCAGCAGCTTAAAACCTCTGGTAGCGGGGGGGTACAATGAGCAGTTCTTC. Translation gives CASSLKPLVAGGYNEQFF.

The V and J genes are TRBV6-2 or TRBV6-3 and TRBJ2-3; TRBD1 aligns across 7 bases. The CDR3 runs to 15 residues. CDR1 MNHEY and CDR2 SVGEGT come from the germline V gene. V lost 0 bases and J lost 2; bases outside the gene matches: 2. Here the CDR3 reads CASSYSGQNTDTQYF. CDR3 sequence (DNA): TGTGCCAGCAGTTACTCGGGACAGAACACAGATACGCAGTATTTT.

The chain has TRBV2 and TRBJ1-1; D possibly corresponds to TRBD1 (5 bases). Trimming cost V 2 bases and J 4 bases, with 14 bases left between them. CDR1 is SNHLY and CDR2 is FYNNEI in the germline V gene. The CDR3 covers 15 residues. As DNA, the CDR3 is TGTGCCAGCAGTGAATTACAGGTCGGGAGCACTGAAGCTTTCTTT. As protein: CASSELQVGSTEAFF.

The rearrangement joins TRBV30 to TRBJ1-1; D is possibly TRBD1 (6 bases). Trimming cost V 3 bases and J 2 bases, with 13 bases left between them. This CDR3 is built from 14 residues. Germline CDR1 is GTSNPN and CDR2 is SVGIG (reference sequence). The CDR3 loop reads CAWSVGGLNTEAFF. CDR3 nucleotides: TGTGCCTGGAGCGTTGGGGGCTTAAACACTGAAGCTTTCTTT.

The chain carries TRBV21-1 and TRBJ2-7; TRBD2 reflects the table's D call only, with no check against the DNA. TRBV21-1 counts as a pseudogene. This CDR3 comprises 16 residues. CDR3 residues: CASSRGTSGATYEQYF. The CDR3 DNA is TGTGCCAGCAGCAGGGGGACTAGCGGGGCCACCTACGAGCAGTACTTC.

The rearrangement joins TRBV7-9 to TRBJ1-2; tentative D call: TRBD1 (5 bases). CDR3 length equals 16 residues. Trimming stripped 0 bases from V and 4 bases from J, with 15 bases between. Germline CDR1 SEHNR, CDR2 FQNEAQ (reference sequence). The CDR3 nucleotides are TGTGCCAGCAGCTTAGCGGGGCAGGGTAGGGTCTATGGCTACACCTTC. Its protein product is CASSLAGQGRVYGYTF.